This is a list of T cell receptor beta chains from one sample in a study of tumor-infiltrating lymphocytes in primary liver carcinoma. TCRdb processed the multiplex PCR reads anew with MiXCR; each CDR3 protein has one entry. The sample records about 110,000 distinct CDR3 sequences, approximately 70% being singletons. The source material was liver tumor tissue from sampling region 1. These TCRs come from a woman aged 55-70 years with primary liver carcinoma and hepatitis B virus infection. The CDR3 runs from the conserved cysteine through the conserved F or W. The D gene is left open where the match is weak. Where a row states a size, it is once, few, many or the class of an expanded clone; other rows omit it.

TRBV7-6	-	TRBJ1-1	TRBD1	TGTGCCAGCAGCCACCGGGACAGAGACAGGGCTGAAGCTTTCTTT	CASSHRDRDRAEAFF
TRBV7-8	few	TRBJ1-5	-	TGTGCCAGCAGCTTAGAAGGAGATGGCAATCAGCCCCAGCATTTT	CASSLEGDGNQPQHF
TRBV12-3/TRBV12-4	-	TRBJ1-3	-	TGTGCCAATATACAGGGTACCTCTGTAAACACCATATATTTT	CANIQGTSVNTIYF
TRBV10-3	many	TRBJ2-1	-	TGTGCCGCAGGGGGAGGGAACAATGAGCAGTTCTTC	CAAGGGNNEQFF
TRBV24-1	-	TRBJ2-2	-	TGTGCCACCAGTGCCATCGGCCTCACCGGGGAGCTGTTTTTT	CATSAIGLTGELFF
TRBV5-1	many	TRBJ2-2	-	TGCGCCAGCAGCTTAGCTCTGAACACCGGGGAGCTGTTTTTT	CASSLALNTGELFF
TRBV11-2	-	TRBJ2-1	TRBD2	TGTGCCAGCAGCTTAGATCGCACTAGCGGATTTTACAGTGAGCAGTTCTTC	CASSLDRTSGFYSEQFF
TRBV28	-	TRBJ2-1	TRBD2	TGTGCCAGCAGCCCTTTGGGGGGGTATGTAAATGAGCAGTCCTTC	CASSPLGGYVNEQSF
TRBV28	-	TRBJ2-2	TRBD2	TGTGCCAGTAGGCTAGCGGGAGCGGTCGGGGAGCTGTTTTTT	CASRLAGAVGELFF
TRBV6-2/TRBV6-3	many	TRBJ2-7	TRBD2	TGTGCCAGCAAACCTAGCGGGAGAGGAGACGAGCAGTACTTC	CASKPSGRGDEQYF
TRBV20-1	-	TRBJ2-1	-	TGCAGTGCTAGAGATCAGATCCGCGGGACGTACAATGAGCAGTTCTTC	CSARDQIRGTYNEQFF
TRBV5-1	many	TRBJ1-1	-	TGCGCCAGCAGCTTGACGGGCACTGAAGCTTTCTTT	CASSLTGTEAFF
TRBV6-6	few	TRBJ2-5	-	TGTGCCAGCAGTTACAGGGGAAGCCACCAAGGGACCCAGTACTTC	CASSYRGSHQGTQYF
TRBV11-2	-	TRBJ2-2	-	TGTGCCAGCAGCGCCGGGGAGCTGTTTTTT	CASSAGELFF
TRBV5-6	-	TRBJ1-1	TRBD1	TGTGCCAGCAGCTTGGCCGCCGGGACAGGGGGCGTTTGGACTGAAGCTTTCTTT	CASSLAAGTGGVWTEAFF
TRBV5-1	-	TRBJ2-7	-	TGCGCCAGCAGCATGTTATCACAAGGCTATGAGCAGTACTTC	CASSMLSQGYEQYF
TRBV14	many	TRBJ2-1	TRBD2	TGTGCCAGCAGCCAACTGACTAGCGGGAGCAATGAGCAGTTCTTC	CASSQLTSGSNEQFF
TRBV6-1	-	TRBJ2-7	-	TGTGCTAGCGGACGAGAGGCTGGTGACCACAATGAGCAGTACTTC	CASGREAGDHNEQYF
TRBV28	few	TRBJ2-5	TRBD2	TGTGCCAGCAGTTTAGGCGGGAGTGGGCAAGAGACCCAGTACTTC	CASSLGGSGQETQYF
TRBV7-9	-	TRBJ2-7	-	TGTACCAGCAGCCCCCTCTCCGAGCAATACTTC	CTSSPLSEQYF
TRBV11-2	-	TRBJ2-3	-	TGTGCCGACAGCTTATCGGTAGAACTACCAGATACGCAGTATTTT	CADSLSVELPDTQYF
TRBV5-1	many	TRBJ2-1	-	TGCGCCAGCAGCCACGAGGGGGGGGCGTGGGAGCAGTTCTTC	CASSHEGGAWEQFF
TRBV20-1	-	TRBJ2-1	-	TGCAGTGCTAGGGACCTCCTGCACAATGAGCAGTTCTTC	CSARDLLHNEQFF
TRBV5-8	-	TRBJ1-5	TRBD1	TGTGCCAGCAGCTTGAGGGACAGTGGGTCTCAGCCCCAGCATTTT	CASSLRDSGSQPQHF
TRBV7-2	-	TRBJ2-1	-	TGTGCCAGCAGCTTAGGGTCCGGCTCCTACAATGAGCAGTTCTTC	CASSLGSGSYNEQFF
TRBV29-1	-	TRBJ1-5	-	TGCAGCGTGGATAGGCCGGGGGCGCAGCCCCAGCATTTT	CSVDRPGAQPQHF
TRBV14	-	TRBJ2-7	-	TGTGCCAGCAGCCGGCAGGGAGGCATCGGGTACGAGCAGTGCTTC	CASSRQGGIGYEQCF
TRBV5-5	-	TRBJ2-6	-	TGTGCCAGCAGCTTCCGCCGGCACAGGGTATCTGGGGCCAACGTCCTGACTTTC	CASSFRRHRVSGANVLTF
TRBV29-1	-	TRBJ2-7	-	TGCAGCGTTGTAAGGGAGACCAATTCCTACGAGCAGTACTTC	CSVVRETNSYEQYF
TRBV29-1	medium-sized	TRBJ2-5	TRBD1	TGCAGCGTTGGGTCCGGGACAGGGGGTCTGGAGACCCAGTACTTC	CSVGSGTGGLETQYF
TRBV20-1	-	TRBJ2-1	-	TGCAGTGCTATGGTAGTGGGAGACAGATCCCCCCCCAATGAGCAGTTCTTC	CSAMVVGDRSPPNEQFF
TRBV11-3	-	TRBJ2-7	-	TGTGCCAGTAGCTTGCGGGACGGGAGCTACGAGCGGTACTTC	CASSLRDGSYERYF
TRBV20-1	few	TRBJ2-3	TRBD2	TGCAGTGCTGGGGCTAGCGGGATGGCAGATACGCAGTATTTT	CSAGASGMADTQYF
TRBV28	-	TRBJ1-1	-	TGTGCCAGCATCGCAGGAGGGTACCGCACTGAAGCTTTCTTT	CASIAGGYRTEAFF
TRBV12-3/TRBV12-4	few	TRBJ2-5	TRBD2	TGTGCCAGCAGTTCGGGCGAAGCGGGAAAAGAGACCCAGTACTTC	CASSSGEAGKETQYF
TRBV28	many	TRBJ2-3	-	TGTGCCAGCAGACCTCAGGGGTTGGTGCACACAGATACGCAGTATTTT	CASRPQGLVHTDTQYF
TRBV6-5	-	TRBJ2-3	-	TGTGCCAGCAGTTACCCCCGGGACTCCCGCACAGATACGCAGTATTTT	CASSYPRDSRTDTQYF
TRBV6-5	many	TRBJ2-7	TRBD1	TGTGCCAGCAGTTCCACTGGACCGGACAGGGCCTCCTACGAGCAGTACTTC	CASSSTGPDRASYEQYF
TRBV6-2/TRBV6-3	many	TRBJ2-1	-	TGTGCCAGCAACCTCCTCCGGGGGAACAATGAGCAGTTCTTC	CASNLLRGNNEQFF
TRBV20-1	-	TRBJ1-5	-	TGCAGTGCTAGTGGGCGGCTGCCCAATCAGCCCCAGCATTTT	CSASGRLPNQPQHF